The subject of this entry is one TCR beta chain. The data are from a study of shared T cell receptors in the human thymus. Generated by immunoSEQ multiplex PCR, the TCRdb table keeps only in-frame clones and is missing some. Of 450,000 to 650,000 clones listed, 75% to 85% were seen once; the top ten hold approximately 0.013%. In addition, the sample was reused for a study of human thymus T cells.

The sequencing input was thymocytes. This receptor was identified in a boy less than two years old with a congenital heart defect.

CDR3 nucleotide sequence: TGTGCCAGCAGCCCCCGCCTAGTAGCGGGTTCCCGTGAGCAGTTCTTC. This translates into CASSPRLVAGSREQFF. J is TRBJ2-1 and V is TRBV11-2, with 7 bases matching TRBD2. The V segment lost 5 bases and the J segment 9 bases; nucleotides outside the gene matches: 16. The CDR3 extends over 16 amino acids. The germline gives CDR1 SGHAT, CDR2 FQNNGV.